This T cell receptor (beta chain) was found in a study of CD8+ T cells in alopecia areata. Study-wide results and caveats: Scalp clonality, together with expanded CD8+ clones among the top 100, fell significantly with tofacitinib. Mice showed clearer TCR sharing than patients did, a gap that was possibly HLA-related.

The CDR3 consists of 13 residues. The V end was cut by 0 bases, the J end by 4 bases, with 6 bases between. Germline values: CDR1 SGHRS, CDR2 YFSETQ. Treatment noted: oral pan-JAK inhibitor, 5-10 mg twice daily. Investigators isolated RNA and reverse transcribed it into cDNA to act as the sequencing template. Measured with immunoSEQ multiplex PCR; TCRdb has only the in-frame clones, and not every one. Counted here are tens of thousands of clones, more than 45% occurring once; the ten biggest clones make up around 21%. This clone was counted between two and nine times. The antigen is not known. The chain employs TRBV5-1 and TRBJ2-3, with unresolved D. The starting material was CD8+ T cells sorted from blood, obtained around week 36, from a patient treated with tofacitinib. The source of this sequence is a human donor with alopecia areata. The CDR3 loop reads CASSLGRADTQYF. The CDR3 bases are TGCGCCAGCAGCTTGGGCAGAGCAGATACGCAGTATTTT.